This is a list of T cell receptor beta chains from one sample in a study of regulatory T cells in long-lasting Graves disease. TCRdb passed the multiplex PCR reads through MiXCR, listing each CDR3 protein once. The sample gives around 400,000 distinct CDR3 sequences, approximately 12% of which show up once; approximately 20% is in the top ten. These same records also appear under a second study, on T cells in Graves' hyperthyroidism and ophthalmopathy.

The sample in question was peripheral blood mononuclear cells (PBMCs), obtained at new diagnosis, from a patient treated with antithyroid drugs. These receptors all come from a woman aged 18-35 years with Graves disease. The CDR3 runs from the conserved cysteine through the conserved F or W. A D gene is named only where the DNA matches it firmly. The size of a clone is reported for some rows only, either as once, few or many, or as a class for expanded clones.

.	TRBV29-1	many	TRBJ1-1	CSVDSGENTEAFF	TGCAGCGTTGATTCTGGGGAGAACACTGAAGCTTTCTTT
.	TRBV6-1	.	TRBJ1-2	CASRPTISRGYTF	TGTGCCAGCAGACCTACGATATCGAGAGGCTACACCTTC
.	TRBV20-1	.	TRBJ2-6	CSAIATRRTRFSGANVLTF	TGCAGTGCTATCGCCACGAGACGGACGCGGTTCTCTGGGGCCAACGTCCTGACTTTC
.	TRBV4-2	.	TRBJ2-3	CASSQEARTDTQYF	TGTGCCAGCAGCCAAGAGGCCAGAACAGATACGCAGTATTTT
TRBD2	TRBV5-1	few	TRBJ2-5	CASSLEAGVVETQYF	TGCGCCAGCAGCTTGGAGGCGGGAGTGGTAGAGACCCAGTACTTC
TRBD1	TRBV6-1	many	TRBJ1-2	CASSHRDRANYGYTF	TGTGCCAGCAGCCACCGGGACAGAGCTAACTATGGCTACACCTTC
.	TRBV3-1	many	TRBJ2-1	CASSPGTFNNEQFF	TGTGCCAGCAGCCCTGGGACTTTTAACAATGAGCAGTTCTTC
.	TRBV7-8	many	TRBJ2-7	CASSPRSGLFYEQYF	TGTGCCAGCAGCCCCCGGTCGGGACTTTTCTACGAGCAGTACTTC
.	TRBV9	many	TRBJ2-1	CASSRWTETNEQFF	TGTGCCAGCAGCAGATGGACAGAAACGAATGAGCAGTTCTTC
.	TRBV4-3	few	TRBJ2-7	CASSQEFGQGLGSDFYEQYF	TGCGCCAGCAGCCAAGAATTCGGGCAGGGGCTGGGATCCGATTTTTACGAGCAGTACTTC
.	TRBV4-3	.	TRBJ1-1	CASSQVQGGSTEAFF	TGCGCCAGCAGCCAAGTGCAGGGCGGTAGCACTGAAGCTTTCTTT
.	TRBV5-1	many	TRBJ1-1	CASKRYQENTEAFF	TGCGCCAGCAAACGGTATCAAGAGAACACTGAAGCTTTCTTT
.	TRBV7-9	many	TRBJ1-1	CASSGGGTEAFF	TGCGCCAGCAGCGGGGGGGGCACTGAAGCTTTCTTT
.	TRBV20-1	many	TRBJ2-5	CSAREGRQETQYF	TGCAGTGCTAGAGAAGGCAGGCAAGAGACCCAGTACTTC